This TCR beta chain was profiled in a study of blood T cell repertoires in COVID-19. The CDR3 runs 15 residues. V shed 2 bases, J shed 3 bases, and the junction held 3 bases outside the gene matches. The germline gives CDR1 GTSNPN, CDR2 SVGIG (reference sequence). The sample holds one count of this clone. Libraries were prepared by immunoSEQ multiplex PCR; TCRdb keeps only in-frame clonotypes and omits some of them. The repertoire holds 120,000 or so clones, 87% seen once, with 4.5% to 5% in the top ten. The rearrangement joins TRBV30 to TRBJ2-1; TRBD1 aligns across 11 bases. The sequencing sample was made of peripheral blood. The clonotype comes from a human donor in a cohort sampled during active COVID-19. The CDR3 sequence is CAWSSGTGGYNEQFF. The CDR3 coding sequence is TGTGCCTGGAGTTCCGGGACAGGGGGCTACAATGAGCAGTTCTTC.